The 18 T cell receptor beta chains listed next were all sequenced from one sample in a study of kidney transplant recipient with SARS-CoV-2 infection. TCRdb analysed the reads with MiXCR anew, one entry per CDR3 protein. This table holds about 250,000 distinct CDR3 sequences, under 30% found once. The source material was a blood sample, sampled at baseline and on day 111 from a kidney transplant recipient. These receptors were obtained from a male patient between 25 and 39 years old who had COVID-19 and was a kidney transplant recipient. Some of these T cells may belong to the graft donor.

Points on this clonotype: A clone one base away is much larger, so this may be a read error. The chain uses TRBV5-1 and TRBJ2-7; TRBD1 agrees at 8 bases. The CDR3 is made up of 14 amino acids. Germline values: CDR1 SGHRS, CDR2 YFSETQ. Written as DNA, the CDR3 is TGCGCCGGCAGCACCCGGACAGGGATCAACGAGCAGTACTTC. As protein: CAGSTRTGINEQYF.

As concerns this clonotype: A much bigger clone sits one base away, suggesting this may be a read error. V gene TRBV25-1 combines with J gene TRBJ1-2, with D perhaps matching TRBD1 (5 bases). The CDR3 loop spans 17 amino acids. The germline V gene encodes CDR1 MGHDK and CDR2 SYGVNS. CDR3 DNA: TGTGCCAGCAGTTCTACGACAGAACTGGGAAAGACCTATGACTACACCTTC. Translation gives CASSSTTELGKTYDYTF.

With respect to this clonotype: This may come from a read error, since a much larger clone is one base off. The V gene is TRBV5-4, the J gene TRBJ1-2; D is unclear. CDR1 and CDR2 from the germline V gene are SGHNT and YYREEE (reference sequence). The V gene lost 9 bases and the J gene lost 4 bases, with 25 bases spanning the gap. The CDR3 runs to 16 residues. The CDR3 nucleotides read TGTGCCAACTTATGGATCGTACCAGGAAAGACCTATGGCTACACCTTC. This gives the protein CANLWIVPGKTYGYTF.

This clonotype was observed many times. The chain recombines TRBV27 with TRBJ1-4, with TRBD1 as a possible D gene (5 bases). V dropped 5 bases and J dropped 5 bases, with 15 bases sitting between them. This CDR3 is 15 amino acids long. Germline-derived CDR1 and CDR2 are MNHEY and SMNVEV (reference sequence). CDR3 sequence: CASSPGTPGNEKLFF. CDR3 coding DNA: TGTGCCAGCAGTCCCGGGACCCCAGGCAATGAAAAACTGTTTTTT.

This clonotype has ten or more counts. The rearrangement uses TRBV2 and TRBJ2-3; 16 positions agree with TRBD2. CDR3 length equals 19 residues. V was clipped by 5 bases and J by 6 bases; unmatched bases: 14. In germline, CDR1 is SNHLY, CDR2 FYNNEI. The chain's CDR3 is CASSMGLAGGPGVRDTQYF. CDR3 nucleotides: TGTGCCAGCAGTATGGGACTAGCGGGAGGGCCTGGTGTCAGGGATACGCAGTATTTT.

This clonotype turned up a few times. The V and J genes are TRBV28 and TRBJ2-1; D not resolved. V lost 7 bases, J lost 1 base, and 8 bases lay in between. The CDR3 sequence is 13 residues long. In germline, CDR1 is MDHEN, CDR2 SYDVKM. The CDR3 here is CASTKNSYNEQFF. CDR3 coding DNA: TGTGCCAGCACCAAAAATTCCTACAATGAGCAGTTCTTC.

This clonotype was detected many times. The J gene is TRBJ1-1, the V gene TRBV3-1; D uncertain. The germline V and J ends were trimmed by 5 bases and 4 bases, with 23 bases remaining between them. The CDR3 is 17 amino acids. From germline, CDR1 is LGHDT and CDR2 YNNKEL (reference sequence). The CDR3, as DNA: TGTGCCAGCAGCGGTCATGATCCCATTTCAATTCGCACTGAAGCTTTCTTT. Translating gives CASSGHDPISIRTEAFF.

This clonotype was observed many times. The genes are TRBV5-5 and TRBJ2-7; 7 bases line up with TRBD1. The J segment lost 2 bases and the V segment lost 2 bases, leaving 4 bases of the junction unmatched. CDR3 length: 14 residues. Germline values: CDR1 SGHKS, CDR2 YYEKEE (reference sequence). The chain's CDR3 is CASSLTGAPYEQYF. DNA of the CDR3: TGTGCCAGCAGCTTAACAGGGGCCCCCTACGAGCAGTACTTC.

Comment on this clonotype: A much larger clone is a single base away; this may be a read error. V gene TRBV27 combines with J gene TRBJ2-6; D gene uncertain. The germline CDR1 and CDR2 sequences are MNHEY and SMNVEV (reference sequence). The V and J ends lost 6 bases and 5 bases respectively, with 14 bases between them. CDR3 length: 15 amino acids. The CDR3 DNA reads TGTGCCAGCAGGGACGGCCGTCCCTGGGCCAACGTCCTGACTTTC. As protein: CASRDGRPWANVLTF.

A few counts support this clonotype. The rearrangement joins TRBV6-2 or TRBV6-3 to TRBJ2-1; no clear D gene. The CDR3 consists of 14 residues. The V end lost 4 bases, the J end lost 5 bases, and 12 bases lay between the germline ends. Germline V gene sequence: CDR1 MNHEY, CDR2 SVGEGT. In DNA form, the CDR3 reads TGTGCCAGCAGTTTGTTTTCAGAAAACAATGAGCAGTTCTTC. Its translation: CASSLFSENNEQFF.

This clonotype was seen only a few times. A much bigger clone sits one base away, suggesting this may be a read error. This chain uses TRBV27 with TRBJ1-5; D not resolved. CDR3 length: 16 amino acids. The germline V gene encodes CDR1 MNHEY and CDR2 SMNVEV (reference sequence). V lost 5 bases and J lost 1, with 15 bases in between. CDR3 protein: CASSQRAVPSNQPQHF. The DNA of the CDR3 is TGTGCCAGCAGTCAGAGGGCAGTCCCCAGCAATCAGCCCCAGCATTTT.

This clonotype has only a few counts. The CDR3 coding sequence is TGTGCCAGCAGTTTATGGTCAGGGGTTGAGCAGTTCTTC. This sequence encodes CASSLWSGVEQFF. The rearrangement links TRBV28 to TRBJ2-1, with D perhaps TRBD1 (6 bases). Germline CDR1 reads MDHEN; CDR2 reads SYDVKM. Trimming removed 0 bases from V and 9 bases from J, with 9 bases in between. This CDR3 comprises 13 residues.

This clonotype appeared many times. The chain recombines TRBV12-2 with TRBJ1-2. TRBV12-2 is recorded as a pseudogene. The CDR3 spans 17 residues. Here the CDR3 DNA reads TGTGCAAGTCGCCGGTTACCGACTCCACGAAAGACCTATGGCTACACCTTC. Encoded protein: CASRRLPTPRKTYGYTF.

This clonotype was detected only once. A clone one base away is much larger, so this may be a read error. This chain joins TRBV6-1 and TRBJ2-5; 8 bases are shared with TRBD2. CDR3 length: 16 amino acids. CDR1 and CDR2 from the germline V gene are MNHNS and SASEGT. CDR3 sequence: CACSEARGDWKETQYF. CDR3 nucleotides: TGTGCCTGCAGTGAAGCGCGGGGGGACTGGAAAGAGACCCAGTACTTC.

The table lists this clonotype with many counts. The V gene is TRBV5-8, the J gene TRBJ1-2, with D hard to call. This CDR3 comprises 16 residues. Germline assignment: CDR1 SGHTS and CDR2 YDEGEE. The V and J ends lost 7 bases and 4 bases respectively, with 23 bases between them. CDR3 sequence reads: CASLFNHPRKTYGYTF. CDR3 nucleotide sequence: TGTGCCAGCTTGTTTAATCATCCACGAAAGACCTATGGCTACACCTTC.

Ten or more counts support this clonotype. The chain couples TRBV7-9 to TRBJ1-3; a weak D match, TRBD1 (5 bases). Germline CDR1 and CDR2: SEHNR and FQNEAQ (reference sequence). Trimming took 8 bases from V and 4 from J, leaving 15 bases between them. The CDR3 runs 14 residues. CDR3 sequence: CASAHAGGGNTIYF. The CDR3 DNA reads as TGTGCCAGCGCCCACGCGGGGGGGGGAAACACCATATATTTT.

Points on this clonotype: With a much larger clone just one base away, this may be a read error. This rearrangement joins TRBV6-5 to TRBJ1-2, with D possibly TRBD1 on 6 matching bases. The CDR3 has 14 amino acids. Germline CDR1 MNHEY, CDR2 SVGAGI. CDR3 bases: TGTGCCAGCTCGAAAGGGGGACTACTATATGACTACACCTTC. This gives the protein CASSKGGLLYDYTF.

This clonotype was seen a few times. The chain uses TRBV7-9 and TRBJ2-1; D assignment may be TRBD1 or TRBD2 (5 bases each). Trimming took 3 bases from V and 5 from J, leaving 14 bases between them. CDR3 length: 15 amino acids. Germline assignment: CDR1 SEHNR and CDR2 FQNEAQ (reference sequence). The CDR3 nucleotides are TGTGCCAGCAGCTTCGCCGGGACCTCAGACAATGAGCAGTTCTTC. Its protein is CASSFAGTSDNEQFF.